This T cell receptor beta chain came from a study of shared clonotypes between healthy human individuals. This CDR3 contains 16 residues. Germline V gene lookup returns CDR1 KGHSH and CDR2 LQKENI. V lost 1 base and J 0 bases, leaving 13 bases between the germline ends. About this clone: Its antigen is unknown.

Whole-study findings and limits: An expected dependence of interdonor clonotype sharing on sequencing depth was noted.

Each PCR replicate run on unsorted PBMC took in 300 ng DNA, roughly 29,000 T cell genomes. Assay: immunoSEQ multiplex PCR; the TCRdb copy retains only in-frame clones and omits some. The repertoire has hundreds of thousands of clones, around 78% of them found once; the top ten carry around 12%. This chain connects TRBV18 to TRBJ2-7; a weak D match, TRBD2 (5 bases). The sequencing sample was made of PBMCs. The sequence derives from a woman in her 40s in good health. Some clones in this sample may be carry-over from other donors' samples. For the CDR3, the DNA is TGTGCCAGCTCACCACGGAGGACCCAGACCTCCTACGAGCAGTACTTC. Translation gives CASSPRRTQTSYEQYF.